These T cell receptor beta chains were read from a single sample in a study of T cell responses to AZD1222 COVID-19 vaccine. Using immunoSEQ multiplex PCR, the repertoire was profiled, and TCRdb retains in-frame clones only, with some absent. The repertoire holds 90,000 to 110,000 clones, with around 90% as singletons. Sequenced here: peripheral blood, sampled on day 0 of AZD1222 vaccination. Source of these receptors: an adult in good health. CDR3s include the opening cysteine and the closing phenylalanine or tryptophan. D genes are given only for firm matches. Part of the rows lack a size; the others show once, few, many or a class for expanded clones.

13	-	TRBV7-9	-	TRBJ1-1	CASSVGVEGKAFF	TGTGCCAGCAGCGTTGGGGTTGAGGGTAAAGCTTTCTTT
16	TRBD1	TRBV18	once	TRBJ1-1	CASSPPISGGRTEAFF	TGTGCCAGCTCACCTCCGATATCAGGGGGCCGGACTGAAGCTTTCTTT
14	TRBD2	TRBV11-2	-	TRBJ2-1	CASSQQRELNEQFF	TGTGCCAGCAGCCAACAGCGGGAGTTAAATGAGCAGTTCTTC
11	-	TRBV28	-	TRBJ1-2	CASRMDYGYTF	TGTGCCAGCAGAATGGACTATGGCTACACCTTC
16	-	TRBV7-3	-	TRBJ2-5	CASSSKGGSLRETQYF	TGTGCCAGCAGCTCAAAGGGGGGGAGCCTCCGGGAGACCCAGTACTTC
11	-	TRBV10-3	-	TRBJ2-2	CAISETGELFF	TGTGCCATCAGTGAGACCGGGGAGCTGTTTTTT
13	-	TRBV2	-	TRBJ2-4	CASRPPVRNIQYF	TGTGCCAGCAGGCCGCCAGTAAGGAACATTCAGTACTTC
16	TRBD1	TRBV2	-	TRBJ1-1	CASSETPGGSYTEAFF	TGTGCCAGCAGCGAAACCCCAGGGGGATCATACACTGAAGCTTTCTTT
13	-	TRBV11-2	-	TRBJ1-5	CASSLEGDTAQHF	TGTGCCAGCAGCTTAGAGGGGGATACGGCCCAGCATTTT
14	TRBD1	TRBV9	-	TRBJ2-7	CASSARTGSYEQYF	TGTGCCAGCAGCGCTCGGACAGGGTCCTACGAGCAGTACTTC
13	-	TRBV5-8	-	TRBJ2-3	CASRGVSTDTQYF	TGTGCCAGCAGAGGAGTCAGCACAGATACGCAGTATTTT
13	-	TRBV4-2	-	TRBJ2-3	CASSQTSADTQYF	TGTGCCAGCAGCCAGACTAGTGCAGATACGCAGTATTTT
19	-	TRBV24-1	-	TRBJ1-5	CATSDFKAAALYSNQPQHF	TGTGCCACCAGTGATTTCAAGGCGGCCGCTCTTTATAGCAATCAGCCCCAGCATTTT
13	TRBD1	TRBV29-1	few	TRBJ1-2	CSVGPTGENGYTF	TGCAGCGTGGGGCCGACAGGGGAGAATGGCTACACCTTC
18	TRBD1	TRBV11-2	-	TRBJ1-2	CASSLDPRTGLGNYGYTF	TGTGCCAGCAGCTTAGACCCCCGGACAGGGCTAGGAAACTATGGCTACACCTTC
16	-	TRBV28	-	TRBJ1-2	CASSLVGENNSAGYTF	TGTGCCAGCAGTTTGGTAGGGGAAAACAACTCGGCGGGCTACACCTTC